Listed here are 26 T cell receptor beta chains from one sample, sequenced in a study of T cell changes during pregnancy in multiple sclerosis. Measured with immunoSEQ multiplex PCR; TCRdb has only the in-frame clones, and not every one. The sample holds some 110,000 clones, about nine tenths seen once. This specimen consisted of peripheral blood, obtained after pregnancy. These receptors were collected from a female donor with multiple sclerosis, enrolled in a pregnancy study.

This rearrangement joins TRBV27 to TRBJ2-7; D remains unclear. Per germline, CDR1 MNHEY and CDR2 SMNVEV (reference sequence). V was clipped by 4 bases and J by 2 bases, with 15 bases between them. There are 15 residues in the CDR3. In nucleotides, the CDR3 is TGTGCCAGCAGTTCCCCACTGTCCACTCCCTACGAGCAGTACTTC. It is translated as CASSSPLSTPYEQYF.

V is TRBV6-1 and J is TRBJ2-2; the D is unclear. This CDR3 region has 15 residues. CDR1 is MNHNS, CDR2 SASEGT, per germline. With 6 bases removed from V and 2 bases from J, the gap between germline ends came to 13 bases. The CDR3 bases are TGTGCCAGCAGCCTCTGGGCCCTTAACACCGGGGAGCTGTTTTTT. Protein: CASSLWALNTGELFF.

The CDR3 DNA reads TGTGCCAGCAGTAGGACAGGGGCTAACTACGAGCAGTACTTC. Translating gives CASSRTGANYEQYF. V usage is TRBV6-1 and J usage is TRBJ2-7, with 9 nucleotides matching TRBD1. The CDR3 has 14 amino acids. The J segment lost 3 bases and the V segment lost 5 bases, leaving 5 bases of the junction unmatched. Per the germline V gene, CDR1 is MNHNS and CDR2 is SASEGT.

The V call is TRBV28, the J call TRBJ2-7; 11 positions match TRBD2. CDR3 length: 15 amino acids. Germline values: CDR1 MDHEN, CDR2 SYDVKM. V lost 5 bases to trimming and J lost 3 bases; unmatched junction nucleotides: 6. CDR3 sequence reads: CASSPPTSGDYEQYF. CDR3 bases: TGTGCCAGCAGTCCCCCGACTAGCGGGGACTACGAGCAGTACTTC.

The chain joins TRBV6-4 to TRBJ2-1; the D gene is possibly TRBD2 (5 bases). This CDR3 has 13 amino acids. CDR1 is MRHNA, CDR2 SNTAGT, per germline. Trimming shortened V by 5 bases and J by 9 bases, and 14 bases separated the two germline ends. CDR3 DNA: TGTGCCAGCAGTAGTTGGAGGAGAACTGAGCAGTTCTTC. Translating it yields CASSSWRRTEQFF.

J is TRBJ2-7 and V is TRBV9, with 9 nucleotides matching TRBD1. The germline CDR1 and CDR2 sequences are SGDLS and YYNGEE. J gave up 2 bases and V 0 bases, and 3 bases lay outside the gene matches. This CDR3 has 15 residues. The CDR3 sequence: CASSVEGDRAYEQYF. DNA for the CDR3: TGTGCCAGCAGCGTAGAAGGGGACAGGGCCTACGAGCAGTACTTC.

V usage is TRBV2 and J usage is TRBJ2-1; 13 nucleotides match TRBD2. Germline values: CDR1 SNHLY, CDR2 FYNNEI. J lost 7 bases, V lost 8 bases, and 5 bases had no gene match. The CDR3 spans 14 residues. The CDR3 spells CASAGTSGVNEQFF. CDR3 in DNA: TGTGCCAGCGCGGGGACTAGCGGGGTTAATGAGCAGTTCTTC.

The chain links TRBV4-2 to TRBJ2-7; D might be TRBD2 (6 bases). V was cut by 0 bases and J by 0 bases, with 9 bases left in between. Germline CDR1 LGHNA, CDR2 YNFKEQ. The CDR3 extends over 15 amino acids. The CDR3 region is CASSQESAGSYEQYF. Here the CDR3 DNA reads TGTGCCAGCAGCCAAGAGTCAGCGGGCTCCTACGAGCAGTACTTC.

This clone was seen a single time. The genes are TRBV5-1 and TRBJ2-6, with TRBD2 identical over 7 bases. The CDR3 has 15 amino acids. CDR1 and CDR2 (germline): SGHRS, YFSETQ. V was clipped by 4 bases and J by 2 bases; unmatched bases: 3. CDR3 sequence: CASSIGLAGANVLTF. CDR3 nucleotide sequence: TGCGCCAGCAGCATCGGACTAGCTGGGGCCAACGTCCTGACTTTC.

This chain joins TRBV5-1 and TRBJ1-4, with D perhaps matching TRBD1 (5 bases). CDR3 size: 17 residues. The V end was cut by 1 base, the J end by 7 bases, with 20 bases between. CDR1 is SGHRS, CDR2 YFSETQ, per germline. In nucleotides, the CDR3 is TGCGCCAGCAGCTTGCGCGACAGCGGGGCCCCGGGTGAAAAACTGTTTTTT. Translation gives CASSLRDSGAPGEKLFF.

The V and J genes are TRBV6-5 and TRBJ1-6; 8 nucleotides line up with TRBD1. The ends lost 5 bases at V and 10 bases at J; junction bases unmatched: 7. Germline lookup yields CDR1 MNHEY and CDR2 SVGAGI. This CDR3 comprises 14 residues. CDR3 residues: CASSRQGKRSPLHF. CDR3 coding DNA: TGTGCCAGCAGTAGACAGGGGAAACGGTCACCCCTCCACTTT.

The rearrangement uses TRBV5-4 and TRBJ1-1, with TRBD1 matching over 8 bases. V shed 1 base and J 5 bases; nucleotides not matched to a gene: 4. Per the germline V gene, CDR1 is SGHNT and CDR2 is YYREEE (reference sequence). The CDR3 covers 14 residues. CDR3 residues: CASSLKTGETEAFF. CDR3 coding DNA: TGTGCCAGCAGCTTGAAGACAGGGGAGACTGAAGCTTTCTTT. Together with reference TRBV5-4 and TRBJ1-1, the CDR3 gives the full variable domain: ETGVTQSPTHLIKTRGQQVTLRCSSQSGHNTVSWYQQALGQGPQFIFQYYREEENGRGNFPPRFSGLQFPNYSSELNVNALELDDSALYLCASSLKTGETEAFFGQGTRLTVV.

This clone was recorded only once. The chain employs TRBV9 and TRBJ1-3; D gene uncertain. The germline V gene has CDR1 SGDLS and CDR2 YYNGEE. The CDR3 runs to 14 residues. V shed 3 bases and J shed 4 bases, with 11 bases lying between them. In DNA form, the CDR3 reads TGTGCCAGCAGCGGGACTGTTCCCGGAAACACCATATATTTT. This gives the protein CASSGTVPGNTIYF.

The J gene is TRBJ2-2, the V gene TRBV18; 9 nucleotides match TRBD1. J gave up 0 bases and V 2 bases, and 13 bases lay outside the gene matches. This CDR3 is 20 amino acids long. Germline loops: CDR1 KGHSH, CDR2 LQKENI. CDR3 sequence (DNA): TGTGCCAGCTCACCATTCCCGGGACAGGGACGATACACGAACACCGGGGAGCTGTTTTTT. Translation: CASSPFPGQGRYTNTGELFF.

The chain couples TRBV5-1 to TRBJ1-2, with 8 bases matching TRBD1. The V gene's germline CDR1 is SGHRS and CDR2 YFSETQ. The CDR3 totals 17 residues. V was clipped by 0 bases and J by 3 bases; unmatched bases: 10. The CDR3 sequence is CASSLAGQDLGDYGYTF. CDR3 in DNA: TGCGCCAGCAGCTTGGCGGGACAGGATCTTGGGGACTATGGCTACACCTTC.

V gene TRBV7-9 combines with J gene TRBJ2-1; 8 bases align to TRBD1. CDR1 SEHNR and CDR2 FQNEAQ come from the germline V gene (reference sequence). V lost 2 bases and J lost 8; bases outside the gene matches: 14. The length of the CDR3 is 17 residues. The CDR3 region is CASSLLVGTGIIHEQFF. CDR3 DNA: TGTGCCAGCAGCTTATTAGTAGGGACAGGTATCATCCATGAGCAGTTCTTC.

The sample holds one count of this clone. This chain links TRBV2 with TRBJ2-7, with TRBD2 matching 7 bases. This CDR3 is 15 amino acids long. J gave up 2 bases and V 3 bases, and 7 bases lay outside the gene matches. Germline V gene lookup returns CDR1 SNHLY and CDR2 FYNNEI. CDR3 sequence reads: CASSESYSGAYEQYF. CDR3 sequence (DNA): TGTGCCAGCAGTGAGAGTTACAGCGGGGCCTACGAGCAGTACTTC.

The gene calls are TRBV19 and TRBJ1-2; tentative D call: TRBD1 (6 bases). The CDR3 contains 11 residues. Germline V gene lookup returns CDR1 LNHDA and CDR2 SQIVND (reference sequence). The CDR3 loop is CASPGTSDYTF. CDR3 sequence (DNA): TGTGCAAGTCCCGGGACATCGGACTACACCTTC.

The chain couples TRBV19 to TRBJ1-2; TRBD1 agrees at 8 bases. Germline CDR1 and CDR2: LNHDA and SQIVND (reference sequence). This CDR3 has 12 residues. The ends lost 6 bases at V and 8 bases at J; junction bases unmatched: 5. CDR3 bases: TGTGCCAGTAGGAGGACAGGGAACGGCTACACCTTC. Its protein product is CASRRTGNGYTF.

The chain couples TRBV27 to TRBJ2-1, with 7 bases identical to TRBD2. This CDR3 contains 14 residues. The germline V gene has CDR1 MNHEY and CDR2 SMNVEV (reference sequence). Losses at the gene ends were 8 bases for V and 10 bases for J; bases not matched to a gene: 14. The CDR3 DNA follows: TGTGCCAGCGGGGGACTAAGCCGATATGGAGAGCAGTTCTTC. This sequence encodes CASGGLSRYGEQFF.

This chain connects TRBV9 to TRBJ2-2; possible D gene TRBD2, 6 bases. This CDR3 comprises 15 residues. Germline values: CDR1 SGDLS, CDR2 YYNGEE. V lost 4 bases, J lost 2 bases, and 12 bases lay in between. CDR3 coding DNA: TGTGCCAGCAGCAGATCTAGCGTAAACACCGGGGAGCTGTTTTTT. Translation gives CASSRSSVNTGELFF.

The chain links TRBV25-1 to TRBJ1-2; D is undetermined. V lost 5 bases, J lost 2 bases, and 6 bases lay in between. The CDR3 is made up of 12 amino acids. Germline V gene lookup returns CDR1 MGHDK and CDR2 SYGVNS. In nucleotides, the CDR3 is TGTGCCAGCAGTCAGTGGAACTATGGCTACACCTTC. Protein product: CASSQWNYGYTF.

The rearrangement uses TRBV7-8 and TRBJ2-5, with TRBD1 matching over 8 bases. Unmatched junction bases numbered 8, after V lost 6 bases and J lost 5 bases. The CDR3 is made up of 14 amino acids. Looked up from germline, CDR1 is SGHVS and CDR2 is FQNEAQ. This CDR3 is CASRKFRGHETQYF. The CDR3 DNA follows: TGTGCCAGCAGGAAATTCAGGGGGCACGAGACCCAGTACTTC.

The V gene is TRBV27, the J gene TRBJ1-2; tentative D call: TRBD1 (6 bases). Germline V lookup: CDR1 MNHEY, CDR2 SMNVEV (reference sequence). This CDR3 is 14 amino acids long. The V end was cut by 5 bases, the J end by 4 bases, with 14 bases between. The CDR3, as DNA: TGTGCCAGCAGTCCTACAACAGGGCTCTATGGCTACACCTTC. This encodes CASSPTTGLYGYTF.

This clone was detected only once. The genes are TRBV7-2 and TRBJ2-2; a weak D match, TRBD1 (6 bases). CDR3 length equals 15 residues. Trimming left V 5 bases short and J 5 bases short, with 15 bases between. From germline, CDR1 is SGHTA and CDR2 FQGNSA. The CDR3 loop reads CASSPGQRWTGELFF. The DNA for the CDR3 is TGTGCCAGCAGCCCAGGACAGCGGTGGACCGGGGAGCTGTTTTTT.

V usage is TRBV7-2 and J usage is TRBJ2-3; 8 nucleotides match TRBD1. Germline V gene lookup returns CDR1 SGHTA and CDR2 FQGNSA. Losses at the gene ends were 4 bases for V and 4 bases for J; bases not matched to a gene: 1. This CDR3 has 13 amino acids. Here the CDR3 reads CASSSGQADTQYF. The DNA for the CDR3 is TGTGCCAGCAGCTCGGGACAGGCAGATACGCAGTATTTT.